This paragraph reports one T cell receptor beta chain. This clone was seen a single time. This clone's antigen is unknown. One base away there is no much larger clone; base qualities are not given. The data originate from a study of cytomegalovirus exposure and HLA in healthy donors (dated by TCRdb to 2016 to 2017). Looking at the study overall: In an earlier analysis of 450 to 750 of the donors, 276 Gb of sequence data and 100 million or so unique TCR beta sequences from about 190 million T cells were reported. A separate validation cohort of over 95 different subjects was used in addition to the approximately 700-subject first cohort. Alongside the repertoire data, information on donor age, sex, ethnicity and CMV serostatus was compiled. Every discovery cohort repertoire had been produced on one sequencing platform. Among a few hundred genotyped donors of the cohort, an average of about 240,000 unique TCR beta nucleotide sequences were sequenced per donor, roughly a sixth of them non-productive. The number of donors typed differed by locus, with about 629-630 for A, B, C, DRB1 and DQB1, roughly 520 for DQA1, nearly 610 for DPA1, and around 460 for DPB1. The T cell repertoires of some 670 subjects were profiled by immunosequencing and related to cytomegalovirus serostatus. Several DR-DQ haplotypes were treated as single units for association and clustering because of strong linkage in the cohort. In an earlier analysis of roughly 600 of the donors, high-throughput TCR beta sequencing was used to judge whether each TCR beta V gene segment behaved as functional or pseudogenic. Around 320 gigabases of sequencing data and 70 million to 100 million unique TCR sequences were included in an early release covering about 700 HLA-typed donors. Both class I and class II loci were covered by HLA typing, at four-digit resolution. Of the roughly 400 genotyped donors, roughly 80% were placed in the genetic ancestry cluster associated with self-reported Caucasian donors. In a later analysis, previously published TCR beta repertoires from more than 500 donors were re-analyzed and high-resolution HLA genotyping was added so that TCR occurrence patterns could be studied. The aim of the study was to test whether cataloging public T cell receptors could identify signatures of past pathogen exposure. Rather than using new phenotypic data, the later analysis identified candidate immune exposures from TCR beta sequences and from how often those sequences occurred across donors. High-throughput TCR immunosequencing, statistical association of individual TCRs with disease status, and machine learning were combined to predict cytomegalovirus infection status. In a later genetic analysis, genome-wide SNP genotypes for about 55% of the roughly 700 donors were used, and that subset was treated as a discovery cohort.

Broader findings and caveats from the paper: A total of about 150 TCR beta chains were listed by the study as associated with cytomegalovirus. In both the original and validation cohorts, the classifier was reported to diagnose cytomegalovirus status with high specificity and sensitivity. Roughly uniform sequencing depth across donors was assumed in presence/absence analyses, although this assumption may not hold. This cohort had only TCR beta chains sequenced, and the lack of alpha or paired-chain data limited which features could be detected. According to a later genetic analysis, donors in an Asian-associated ancestry cluster had fewer N-insertions in productive TCRs than the approximately 670-donor mean. Several of the top co-occurrence clusters appeared to be linked to parvovirus B19, influenza, CMV and Epstein-Barr virus, according to a later analysis. Because HLA typing was missing for some donors at each locus, association tests included only the typed subset. Most TCR sequences were seen in very few donors, while some public TCRs were found in many individuals. Compared with equally common non-associated chains, HLA-associated TCR beta chains in a later analysis were more clonally expanded and had lower generation probabilities. The earlier analysis of 587 of the donors excluded fewer than 20 rarely observed V segments, including chromosome 9 orphons, because counts were too low. Some IMGT-functional V segments, including TRBV6-2 and TRBV6-3, could not be distinguished by the 87-base-pair reads and were therefore excluded. In a later analysis, some 17,000 TCR beta sequences were associated with specific HLA alleles at a false discovery rate of 0.05. In a later analysis, most CMV-associated TCR beta chains were found to appear HLA-restricted, with HLA associations seemingly driven largely by CMV exposure. Broadly in line with IMGT annotations, most TCR beta V segments showed up in productive rearrangements about 87% or about 30% of the time in an earlier analysis of approximately 600 of the donors. It was suggested by the authors that the approach could potentially be generalized to other disease states and immunological phenotypes. For the cohort, immune exposure information was limited to CMV serostatus. In a later analysis, the rate of TCR association differed among HLA loci, with DRB1 alleles having the most associated TCRs and HLA-C alleles having the fewest. A further reported finding was that TCR beta sequences accurately predicted the HLA-A and HLA-B alleles for most subjects in the first cohort. Linkage disequilibrium might explain the correlated functional status among segregating V segments, but an unknown experimental factor could not be ruled out. The sequencing pipeline was judged likely to have produced a cluster of highly shared sequence variants as a technical artifact. When HLA alleles, especially DR and DQ, strongly co-occurred, attributing TCR associations to individual alleles was difficult. An association between a missense DCLRE1C variant and V-gene and J-gene trimming of TCR beta chains was found in a later genetic analysis and replicated in an independent cohort. A few of the identified cytomegalovirus-associated TCR beta chains were confirmed in vitro to be specific for cytomegalovirus antigens.

The germline V gene supplies CDR1 SGHAT and CDR2 FQNNGV. Counted from cysteine to phenylalanine, this CDR3 has 13 amino acids. The only DNA kept is the CDR3, 39 bases in frame from the first base. Trimming costs V 8 bases and J 1 base, and their ends lie 12 bases apart. The library was produced with the immunoSEQ multiplex PCR assay. For the multiplex PCR, a mixture combining 60 forward primers for TCR Vbeta segments and 13 reverse primers for TCR Jbeta segments was used. Amplification of the CDR3 region of rearranged TCR beta genes was performed with a multiplex PCR assay on genomic DNA. On the Illumina HiSeq System, the amplified TCR beta libraries were sequenced as 87-base-pair reads. For the original study's pipeline: Across the 600 to 700 repertoires, a later analysis counted 80 million or so unique TCR beta chains, around 11 million of which were shared by at least two donors. Raw reads were error-corrected and collapsed into unique sequences by a nearest-neighbor algorithm in which closely related sequences were merged to remove PCR and sequencing errors. V, D and J gene segments were assigned by aligning CDR3 sequences to IMGT reference sequences. For a sequence to be retained, a match of at least six nucleotides was required to both a V gene segment and a J gene segment. A rearrangement was called productive if the CDR3 had no stop codons and remained in frame with V and J, and every other rearrangement was called non-productive. Following IMGT convention, CDR3 was defined as the stretch from the second conserved V-encoded cysteine to the conserved J-encoded phenylalanine. The earlier analysis of 450 to 750 of the donors excluded any sequence lacking an unambiguous match to a single V gene segment. An earlier analysis of around 600 of the donors classified V segments as functional when productive rearrangements were above 56.7% and as segregating when the standard deviation between donors was above 5%. A statistical classification framework was built to diagnose cytomegalovirus status from the catalog of TCR beta chain sequences. A later analysis assigned V and J genes by comparing TCR nucleotide sequences with IMGT/GENE-DB human TR gene sequences. In a later analysis, CDR3 sequences and most-parsimonious VDJ recombination scenarios were assigned using the TCRdist pipeline. A later analysis defined each TCR beta chain by its CDR3 amino acid sequence plus V-gene family, and excluded reads lacking a unique V-gene family. As a way to deal with suspected cross-contamination and a sequencing artifact, a later analysis dropped 450 to 700 nucleotide sequences that were highly shared and had low generation probability. In a later analysis, a clonal expansion index was calculated for each public chain from normalized within-repertoire ranks of inferred template counts. A later analysis computed generation probabilities with a VDJ recombination model fitted to out-of-frame rearrangements, and checked the results against IGoR. In a later analysis, hypergeometric tests were used to score TCR-TCR, TCR-HLA and TCR-CMV co-occurrence, with a repertoire-size bias correction applied to TCR pairs. A later analysis estimated false discovery rates by permuting HLA or CMV assignments 20 times. In a later analysis, co-occurring TCRs were grouped using DBSCAN, and TCRdist sequence similarity was added for clustering within HLA-allele-positive subsets. Repertoires with fewer than 30,000 or more than 120,000 public chains, plus five repertoires with anomalous nucleotide sharing, were excluded from co-occurrence clustering. In its TCRdb copy, this immuneACCESS table keeps in-frame sequences only and misses some clones. Where compared with another copy, unresolved V genes explain less than half of these, and the others have no known cause. D and trimming come from the DNA, and the V and J calls and clone size come from that table. The sample table contains approximately 140,000 clones; only one count was recorded for about four fifths of them. In total, the top ten clones hold roughly 4% of the sample.

In total, 666 healthy bone marrow donors made up the cohort. At the time of sampling, every cohort member was nominally healthy, though immune exposures that went unrecorded were likely present. Of the approximately 620 cohort members, just under 300 had a positive CMV serostatus and approximately 400 had a negative one, while no CMV serostatus was recorded for the donor. A peripheral blood sample was provided by each donor, and peripheral blood mononuclear cells were used for TCR beta sequencing. Genomic DNA extraction from the blood cell samples was performed with the Qiagen DNeasy Blood Extraction Kit.

Sequenced: PBMCs. This clonotype was obtained from a human donor in good health. Recombination linked TRBV11-2 to TRBJ2-7; a tentative D match to TRBD2 spans 6 bases. The CDR3: CASGLASSYEQYF. The DNA sequence reads TGTGCCAGCGGTCTAGCGTCGTCCTACGAGCAGTACTTC. The CDR3 plus the reference TRBV11-2 and TRBJ2-7 genes for the other parts give the full variable domain: EAGVAQSPRYKIIEKRQSVAFWCNPISGHATLYWYQQILGQGPKLLIQFQNNGVVDDSQLPKDRFSAERLKGVDSTLKIQPAKLEDSAVYLCASGLASSYEQYFGPGTRLTVT.